This T cell receptor beta chain was identified in a study of tumor-infiltrating lymphocytes in primary liver carcinoma. Study-level results: A significantly higher top-250-clone fraction was recorded for tumors than for blood (p = 0.039).

Starting material for RNA and DNA co-extraction consisted of 20-30 mg of unsorted bulk tissue. A constant-region primer served to make TCR beta cDNA from roughly 460 ng total RNA. Researchers made the TCR beta libraries by running three nested multiplex PCR rounds with slightly modified ARM-PCR. The study ran its first two PCR rounds for approximately 11 cycles each, using TRBV1-TRBV30 forward primers and a C-beta reverse primer. TCRdb fed the multiplex PCR reads into MiXCR, producing one record per CDR3 protein. Of 20,000 to 25,000 distinct CDR3 sequences in the sample, 75% to 80% were seen once. There are 15 residues in the CDR3. CDR1 and CDR2 (germline): SGHAT, FQDESV (reference sequence). As concerns this clonotype: As yet, its antigen is unknown. The junction departs from germline at one end; a sequencing error may be responsible.

This receptor was taken from a woman younger than 45 with primary liver carcinoma and hepatitis B virus infection. The sample comprised liver tumor tissue from sampling region 1. Subset given: tumor region T1, superior pole. The genes are TRBV11-1 and TRBJ2-1; TRBD1 is a possible D gene (5 bases). The CDR3 bases are TGTGCCAGCAGCCGGAGACAGTTCTCCTACAATGAGCTGTTCTTC. Translating gives CASSRRQFSYNELFF. Together with reference TRBV11-1 and TRBJ2-1, the CDR3 gives the full variable domain: EAEVAQSPRYKITEKSQAVAFWCDPISGHATLYWYRQILGQGPELLVQFQDESVVDDSQLPKDRFSAERLKGVDSTLKIQPAELGDSAMYLCASSRRQFSYNELFFGPGTRLTVL.